This T cell receptor beta chain appears in the sequencing data of a study of blood T cells in healthy people across ages. General observations from the study: Changes seen in expanded clonotypes were possibly confounded by donor CMV status left unknown.

Germline lookup yields CDR1 SNHLY and CDR2 FYNNEI. This CDR3 is built from 12 residues. Trimming removed 8 bases from V and 2 bases from J; junction bases left unmatched: 2. Primers used in a second PCR of about 6 to 11 cycles were a sample-barcoded 5' primer and a J-beta primer mix. TCRdb processed the 5' RACE reads anew with MiXCR; each CDR3 protein has one entry. The table shows 650,000 or so distinct CDR3 sequences, with approximately 52% occurring only once. Healthy Caucasian individuals from Russia aged 6 to 90 were enrolled as donors. Investigators took about 10 milliliters of peripheral blood from every donor. Researchers isolated at least 7 million PBMCs per sample. There are many counts of this clonotype. Antigen: not known.

J is TRBJ2-5 and V is TRBV2; 7 bases line up with TRBD1. The origin of this receptor is an elderly woman in good health. Material for sequencing was blood. CDR3 bases: TGTGCCAGCGGGACAGCTCAAGAGACCCAGTACTTC. This sequence encodes CASGTAQETQYF.